This T cell receptor beta chain is from a study of blood T cell repertoires in COVID-19. Study overall: Sources were T cells, B-cell-depleted T cells, or PBMCs; the material itself was cDNA or gDNA.

V was trimmed by 3 bases and J by 2 bases, leaving 10 bases between them. The germline V gene has CDR1 SQVTM and CDR2 ANQGSEA. The CDR3 runs to 13 residues. This clone has a single count. The data were produced by immunoSEQ multiplex PCR, yet TCRdb's version contains in-frame clones alone and is incomplete. The sample has about 150,000 clones, under 85% seen once; the top ten hold 0.63%. Sequencing used peripheral blood. The sequence was obtained from a man in his 60s with COVID-19, enrolled during active disease. The gene calls are TRBV29-1 and TRBJ1-2, with D possibly TRBD1 on 6 matching bases. DNA for the CDR3: TGCAGCGTTGATAACAGGGCAAACTATGGCTACACCTTC. Translated, it gives CSVDNRANYGYTF.